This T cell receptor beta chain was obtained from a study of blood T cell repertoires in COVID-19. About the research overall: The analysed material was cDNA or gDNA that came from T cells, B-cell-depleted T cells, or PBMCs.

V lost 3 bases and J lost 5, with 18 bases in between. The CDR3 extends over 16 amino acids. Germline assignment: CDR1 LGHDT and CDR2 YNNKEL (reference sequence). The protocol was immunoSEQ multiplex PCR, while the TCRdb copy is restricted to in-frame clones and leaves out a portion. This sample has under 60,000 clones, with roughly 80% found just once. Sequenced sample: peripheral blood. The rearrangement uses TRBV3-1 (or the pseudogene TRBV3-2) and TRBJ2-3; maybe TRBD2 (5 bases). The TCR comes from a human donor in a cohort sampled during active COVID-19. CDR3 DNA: TGTGCCAGCAGCCAGGGCCCTAGCAGGAGCGGAGATACGCAGTATTTT. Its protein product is CASSQGPSRSGDTQYF.